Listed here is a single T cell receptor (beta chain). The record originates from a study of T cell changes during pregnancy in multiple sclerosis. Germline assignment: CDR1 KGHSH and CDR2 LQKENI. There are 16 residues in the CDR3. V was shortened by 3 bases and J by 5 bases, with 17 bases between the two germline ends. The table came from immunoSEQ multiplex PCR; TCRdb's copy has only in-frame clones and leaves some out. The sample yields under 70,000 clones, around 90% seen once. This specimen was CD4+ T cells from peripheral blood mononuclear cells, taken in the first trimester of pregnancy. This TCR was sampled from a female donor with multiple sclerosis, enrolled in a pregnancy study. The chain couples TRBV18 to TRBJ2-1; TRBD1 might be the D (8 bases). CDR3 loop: CASSPAGGRGDNEQFF. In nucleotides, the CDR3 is TGTGCCAGCTCACCCGCAGGGGGCCGGGGGGACAATGAGCAGTTCTTC.